The sequence of this TCR beta chain was determined in a study of cytomegalovirus exposure and HLA in healthy donors. Study-level information: There were several hundred genotyped donors. Of these, about 80% fell in the genetic ancestry cluster associated with self-reported Caucasian donors.

The PCR used 60 Vbeta and 13 Jbeta primers. Sequencing used immunoSEQ multiplex PCR; TCRdb keeps in-frame clones, though not all of them. The repertoire includes approximately 200,000 clones, over 70% of them detected once, and around 2% sits in the top ten. Note on this clone: One end of the junction does not line up with germline, which may come from a read error. Other DNA sequences within the sample encode an identical CDR3.

This CDR3 region has 16 residues. Per the germline V gene, CDR1 is MGHRA and CDR2 is YSYEKL. Whereas donors were nominally healthy upon sampling, unrecorded immune exposures were probable. The sequenced sample was PBMCs. This TCR was recovered from a woman younger than 35 in good health and CMV-seropositive. The rearrangement uses TRBV4-1 and TRBJ2-1; TRBD2 aligns across 15 bases. CDR3 region: CASSPGTSGGYNEQFF. DNA of the CDR3: TGTGCCAGCAGCCCCGGGACTAGCGGGGGGTACAATGAGCAGTTCTTC.